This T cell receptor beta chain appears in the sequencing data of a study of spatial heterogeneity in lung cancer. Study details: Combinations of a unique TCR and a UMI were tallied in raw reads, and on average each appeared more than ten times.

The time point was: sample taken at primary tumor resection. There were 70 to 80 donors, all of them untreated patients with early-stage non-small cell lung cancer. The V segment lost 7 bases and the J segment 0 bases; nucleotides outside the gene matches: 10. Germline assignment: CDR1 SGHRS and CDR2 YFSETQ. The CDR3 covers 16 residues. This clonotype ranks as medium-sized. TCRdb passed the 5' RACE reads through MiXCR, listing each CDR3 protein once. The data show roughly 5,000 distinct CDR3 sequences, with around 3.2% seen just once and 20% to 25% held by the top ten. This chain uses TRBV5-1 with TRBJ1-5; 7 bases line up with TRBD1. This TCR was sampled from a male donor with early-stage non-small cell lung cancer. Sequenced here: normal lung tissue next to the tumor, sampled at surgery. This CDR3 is CASREGAADSNQPQHF. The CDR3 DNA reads TGCGCCAGCCGAGAGGGGGCGGCCGATAGCAATCAGCCCCAGCATTTT.